These T cell receptor beta chains were read from a single sample in a study of blood T cell repertoires in COVID-19. Using immunoSEQ multiplex PCR, the repertoire was profiled, and TCRdb retains in-frame clones only, with some absent. The sample includes 60,000 to 65,000 clones, roughly 84% seen only once; the top ten take roughly 10%. Sequenced material: peripheral blood. Receptors were obtained from a man in his fifties with COVID-19, enrolled during active disease. The CDR3 runs from the conserved cysteine through the conserved F or W. A D gene is named only where the DNA matches it firmly. For some rows the clone size is stated as once, few or many, or as a class when expanded; others skip it.

size: once
D: TRBD1
V: TRBV28
J: TRBJ2-5
length: 16
DNA: TGTGCCAGCAGCTCACCTTGGACAGGAGGTCAAGAGACCCAGTACTTC
CDR3: CASSSPWTGGQETQYF

size: once
D: -
V: TRBV11-2
J: TRBJ2-2
length: 16
DNA: TGTGCCAGCAGACCCGCGGGGCGGGACAACACCGGGGAGCTGTTTTTT
CDR3: CASRPAGRDNTGELFF

size: -
D: -
V: TRBV4-2
J: TRBJ1-3
length: 15
DNA: TGTGCCAGCAGCCAAGACAGGGGTGCTGGAAACACCATATATTTT
CDR3: CASSQDRGAGNTIYF

size: -
D: TRBD2
V: TRBV29-1
J: TRBJ2-1
length: 14
DNA: TGCAGCGTATCACTAGCGGGAGGCAGGGAGGAGCAGTTCTTC
CDR3: CSVSLAGGREEQFF

size: -
D: TRBD2
V: TRBV7-9
J: TRBJ2-1
length: 15
DNA: TGTGCCAGCAGCCCGGGCGGGAGCTCCTACAATGAGCAGTTCTTC
CDR3: CASSPGGSSYNEQFF

size: few
D: TRBD2
V: TRBV6-5
J: TRBJ2-6
length: 16
DNA: TGTGCCAGCAGTTCCGTCGGGGGGGCAGGGGCCAACGTCCTGACTTTC
CDR3: CASSSVGGAGANVLTF

size: few
D: -
V: TRBV7-2
J: TRBJ1-5
length: 13
DNA: TGTGCCAGCAGCTTACGGGGGAATCAGCCCCAGCATTTT
CDR3: CASSLRGNQPQHF

size: -
D: -
V: TRBV6-1
J: TRBJ1-5
length: 15
DNA: TGTGCCAGCAGTGAGGGCAGGGGTTACAATCAGCCCCAGCATTTT
CDR3: CASSEGRGYNQPQHF

size: once
D: -
V: TRBV5-6
J: TRBJ1-4
length: 13
DNA: TGTGCCAGCAGCTTGATAGAGGAAGAAAAACTGTTTTTT
CDR3: CASSLIEEEKLFF

size: few
D: -
V: TRBV24-1
J: TRBJ1-5
length: 12
DNA: TGTGCCACCAGTGATTTCCAGGGGACCCAGCATTTT
CDR3: CATSDFQGTQHF

size: -
D: TRBD2
V: TRBV10-3
J: TRBJ2-5
length: 15
DNA: TGTGCCATCAGTGAGTCTGCTAGCGGCCAAGAGACCCAGTACTTC
CDR3: CAISESASGQETQYF

size: -
D: TRBD1
V: TRBV7-3
J: TRBJ1-2
length: 13
DNA: TGTGCCAGCAGCACCGGGACAGGGGGTGGCTACACCTTC
CDR3: CASSTGTGGGYTF

size: -
D: TRBD2
V: TRBV2
J: TRBJ2-1
length: 15
DNA: TGTGCCAGCAGTGGGGCTAGCGGCGCCTACAATGAGCAGTTCTTC
CDR3: CASSGASGAYNEQFF

size: -
D: TRBD1
V: TRBV5-1
J: TRBJ1-1
length: 16
DNA: TGCGCCAGCAGCGAGAGATCGGGACAGGGTACCGCTGAAGCTTTCTTT
CDR3: CASSERSGQGTAEAFF

size: -
D: -
V: TRBV30
J: TRBJ2-2
length: 17
DNA: TGTGCCTGGTACCGTAGGTTTGGAGTCTCGAACACCGGGGAGCTGTTTTTT
CDR3: CAWYRRFGVSNTGELFF

size: -
D: TRBD2
V: TRBV6-5
J: TRBJ2-7
length: 13
DNA: TGTGCCAGTCACAGGCGGGAGGTCTACGAGCAGTACTTC
CDR3: CASHRREVYEQYF

size: -
D: TRBD1
V: TRBV2
J: TRBJ2-3
length: 14
DNA: TGTGCCAGCAGCCTGGGACAGGGACAAGATACGCAGTATTTT
CDR3: CASSLGQGQDTQYF

size: once
D: TRBD2
V: TRBV9
J: TRBJ2-3
length: 17
DNA: TGTGCCAGCAGCGTAGTAGGGCCGGCGGGAGGGACAGATACGCAGTATTTT
CDR3: CASSVVGPAGGTDTQYF

size: -
D: -
V: TRBV28
J: TRBJ2-4
length: 14
DNA: TGTGCCAGCAGCCGGCCAGGGTATGGGGACATTCAGTACTTC
CDR3: CASSRPGYGDIQYF

size: -
D: TRBD1
V: TRBV25-1
J: TRBJ1-6
length: 18
DNA: TGTGCCAGCAGTGAGTTACAGGGGGCGGTCTCTTCTAATTCACCCCTCCACTTT
CDR3: CASSELQGAVSSNSPLHF

size: few
D: -
V: TRBV27
J: TRBJ1-3
length: 15
DNA: TGTGCCAGCAGTTTAAGTGGCGGGCAAGGGAACACCATATATTTT
CDR3: CASSLSGGQGNTIYF

size: -
D: -
V: TRBV5-1
J: TRBJ1-1
length: 17
DNA: TGCGCCAGCAGCTTGGCAAGTTACAGGGATATGAACACTGAAGCTTTCTTT
CDR3: CASSLASYRDMNTEAFF

size: -
D: TRBD2
V: TRBV4-2
J: TRBJ2-5
length: 16
DNA: TGTGCCAGCAGCCTCGGCGCGCGGGAGGGGCAAGAGACCCAGTACTTC
CDR3: CASSLGAREGQETQYF

size: -
D: TRBD2
V: TRBV7-2
J: TRBJ2-5
length: 17
DNA: TGTGCCAGCAGCTTAGGATTACTAGCGGGAGTAGTGGAGACCCAGTACTTC
CDR3: CASSLGLLAGVVETQYF

size: -
D: -
V: TRBV28
J: TRBJ2-1
length: 12
DNA: TGTGCCAGCAGACCTGGAGTTGGTGAGCAGTTCTTC
CDR3: CASRPGVGEQFF

size: -
D: TRBD2
V: TRBV7-7
J: TRBJ2-1
length: 15
DNA: TGTGCTAGCAGCTTAGCGGGAGGGCTGGGGAATGAGCAGTTCTTC
CDR3: CASSLAGGLGNEQFF

size: -
D: -
V: TRBV2
J: TRBJ1-3
length: 16
DNA: TGTGCCAGCAGGATCTCCCAGGGTTCTTCTGGAAACACCATATATTTT
CDR3: CASRISQGSSGNTIYF

size: -
D: -
V: TRBV28
J: TRBJ2-7
length: 12
DNA: TGTGCCAGCAGTTTATGGGAGTACGAGCAGTACTTC
CDR3: CASSLWEYEQYF

size: -
D: -
V: TRBV4-1
J: TRBJ2-3
length: 17
DNA: TGCGCCAGCAGCCCCTTATTTACGAAGGGTAGGGGTGATACGCAGTATTTT
CDR3: CASSPLFTKGRGDTQYF

size: -
D: -
V: TRBV28
J: TRBJ2-3
length: 14
DNA: TGTGCCAGCAGCGGACTGAAATACACAGATACGCAGTATTTT
CDR3: CASSGLKYTDTQYF

size: -
D: TRBD1
V: TRBV9
J: TRBJ1-2
length: 19
DNA: TGTGCCAGCAGCGCGACACCCGGGACAGACTTCTCCGCTCCAAGGGGCTACACCTTC
CDR3: CASSATPGTDFSAPRGYTF

size: few
D: -
V: TRBV9
J: TRBJ2-7
length: 13
DNA: TGTGCCAGCAGCTCACGGCAGGGATACGAGCAGTACTTC
CDR3: CASSSRQGYEQYF

size: -
D: -
V: TRBV6-5
J: TRBJ1-5
length: 14
DNA: TGTGCCAGCCTAATGGGAGGTGAGGAACAGCCCCAGCATTTT
CDR3: CASLMGGEEQPQHF

size: few
D: TRBD1
V: TRBV27
J: TRBJ1-6
length: 15
DNA: TGTGCCAGCAGTTTCCATGACAGGGCCAATTCACCCCTCCACTTT
CDR3: CASSFHDRANSPLHF

size: few
D: -
V: TRBV7-9
J: TRBJ2-1
length: 14
DNA: TGTGCCAGCAGCTCGACGGACAGCAACAATGAGCAGTTCTTC
CDR3: CASSSTDSNNEQFF

size: -
D: -
V: TRBV25-1
J: TRBJ1-2
length: 15
DNA: TGTGCCAGCAGTGATGGCGGGACGCAAGTAGGTGGCTACACCTTC
CDR3: CASSDGGTQVGGYTF

size: -
D: -
V: TRBV3-1/TRBV3-2
J: TRBJ1-2
length: 15
DNA: TGTGCCAGCAGCCAGCCGGGACACTCTAACTATGGCTACACCTTC
CDR3: CASSQPGHSNYGYTF

size: -
D: -
V: TRBV6-5
J: TRBJ2-7
length: 13
DNA: TGTGCCAGCAGGTCCGGGACTTATCACGAGCAGTACTTC
CDR3: CASRSGTYHEQYF

size: -
D: -
V: TRBV3-1/TRBV3-2
J: TRBJ2-2
length: 15
DNA: TGTGCCAGCAGCCCGGGTTGGGAGAGGATCGGGGAGCTGTTTTTT
CDR3: CASSPGWERIGELFF

size: -
D: -
V: TRBV27
J: TRBJ2-5
length: 11
DNA: TGTGCCAGCACGCGGGGAGAGACCCAGTACTTC
CDR3: CASTRGETQYF

size: -
D: TRBD2
V: TRBV30
J: TRBJ2-5
length: 12
DNA: TGTGCCTGGTCTAGCGGGCAAGAGACCCAGTACTTC
CDR3: CAWSSGQETQYF

size: -
D: TRBD2
V: TRBV25-1
J: TRBJ2-5
length: 16
DNA: TGTGCCAGCAGTGAAAGGTTAGCGGGAGTTTTAGAGACCCAGTACTTC
CDR3: CASSERLAGVLETQYF

size: -
D: TRBD1
V: TRBV9
J: TRBJ1-2
length: 15
DNA: TGTGCCAGCCGCGATCCGACAGGGGTCAACTATGGCTACACCTTC
CDR3: CASRDPTGVNYGYTF

size: -
D: -
V: TRBV2
J: TRBJ2-7
length: 13
DNA: TGTGCCAGCACTAGACCCACCCTCTTCGAGCAGTACTTC
CDR3: CASTRPTLFEQYF

size: -
D: -
V: TRBV5-1
J: TRBJ2-2
length: 15
DNA: TGCGCCAGCAGCTTGGCACGGGAGAGCACCGGGGAGCTGTTTTTT
CDR3: CASSLARESTGELFF

size: -
D: -
V: TRBV2
J: TRBJ2-1
length: 14
DNA: TGTGCCAGCAGTGCAGGGAGGCCGGGCAATGAGCAGTTCTTC
CDR3: CASSAGRPGNEQFF

size: medium-sized
D: TRBD2
V: TRBV7-3
J: TRBJ2-3
length: 14
DNA: TGTGCCAGCAGCGCCAGCGGGAGTATAGATACGCAGTATTTT
CDR3: CASSASGSIDTQYF

size: -
D: -
V: TRBV10-1
J: TRBJ2-3
length: 14
DNA: TGCGCCAGCAGTGAGTTCGGGAGCACAGATACGCAGTATTTT
CDR3: CASSEFGSTDTQYF

size: -
D: -
V: TRBV7-8
J: TRBJ2-4
length: 14
DNA: TGTGCCAGCAGCTTAGGTGCAGGAGGAAACATTCAGTACTTC
CDR3: CASSLGAGGNIQYF

size: -
D: TRBD1
V: TRBV7-9
J: TRBJ2-7
length: 14
DNA: TGTGCCAGCAGCTTGGACAGGGGTGCCTACGAGCAGTACTTC
CDR3: CASSLDRGAYEQYF

size: -
D: TRBD2
V: TRBV10-1
J: TRBJ2-5
length: 16
DNA: TGCGCCAGCAGTGAGGAGGGGTCAGGCGGGAGAGAGACCCAGTACTTC
CDR3: CASSEEGSGGRETQYF

size: -
D: TRBD1
V: TRBV14
J: TRBJ2-4
length: 16
DNA: TGTGCCAGCAGCTCGACAGGGCCGCTAGCCAAAAACATTCAGTACTTC
CDR3: CASSSTGPLAKNIQYF

size: -
D: TRBD1
V: TRBV27
J: TRBJ2-6
length: 15
DNA: TGTGCCAGCAGTTTCCAGGGGGATGGGGCCAACGTCCTGACTTTC
CDR3: CASSFQGDGANVLTF

size: -
D: -
V: TRBV5-1
J: TRBJ1-1
length: 14
DNA: TGCGCCAGCAGCCCCCGGACAGTGAACACTGAAGCTTTCTTT
CDR3: CASSPRTVNTEAFF

size: once
D: -
V: TRBV7-9
J: TRBJ1-1
length: 13
DNA: TGTGCCAGCAAGGTGGTGGGGGGAACTGAAGCTTTCTTT
CDR3: CASKVVGGTEAFF

size: -
D: TRBD2
V: TRBV6-7
J: TRBJ2-7
length: 15
DNA: TGTGCCAGCAGTTACCCTAGCGGGAACTCCTACGAGCAGTACTTC
CDR3: CASSYPSGNSYEQYF

size: -
D: TRBD1
V: TRBV5-1
J: TRBJ2-7
length: 14
DNA: TGCGCCAGCAGCTTGACAGGGGGGAACTACGAGCAGTACTTC
CDR3: CASSLTGGNYEQYF

size: -
D: -
V: TRBV12-2
J: TRBJ1-1
length: 14
DNA: TGTGCAAGTCGCCAACCTCCCCCGAGGACTGAAGCTTTCTTT
CDR3: CASRQPPPRTEAFF

size: -
D: TRBD2
V: TRBV7-3
J: TRBJ2-3
length: 14
DNA: TGTGCCAGCAGCTTTTCTAGCGGGGCAGATACGCAGTATTTT
CDR3: CASSFSSGADTQYF